This T cell receptor (beta chain) stems from a study of shared clonotypes between healthy human individuals. The authors divided CD4+ cells into CD45RA+ naive and CD45RA-negative memory subsets. This CDR3 is built from 14 residues. Germline V gives CDR1 SGHTA, CDR2 FQGTGA. Trimming cost V 8 bases and J 1 base, with 13 bases left between them. Several immunoSEQ plates held equal portions of the genomic DNA taken from each subset. Assay: immunoSEQ multiplex PCR; the TCRdb copy retains only in-frame clones and omits some. The sample has more than 400,000 clones, around 96% seen once. J is TRBJ2-3 and V is TRBV7-3; D is ambiguous. Source material: naive CD4+ T cells sorted from blood. Subset noted: CD45RA+ positively selected. This TCR came from a woman aged 25 to 39 in good health. DNA of the CDR3: TGTGCCAGCTATGAAAGGGTGCGCACAGATACGCAGTATTTT. Translating it yields CASYERVRTDTQYF.